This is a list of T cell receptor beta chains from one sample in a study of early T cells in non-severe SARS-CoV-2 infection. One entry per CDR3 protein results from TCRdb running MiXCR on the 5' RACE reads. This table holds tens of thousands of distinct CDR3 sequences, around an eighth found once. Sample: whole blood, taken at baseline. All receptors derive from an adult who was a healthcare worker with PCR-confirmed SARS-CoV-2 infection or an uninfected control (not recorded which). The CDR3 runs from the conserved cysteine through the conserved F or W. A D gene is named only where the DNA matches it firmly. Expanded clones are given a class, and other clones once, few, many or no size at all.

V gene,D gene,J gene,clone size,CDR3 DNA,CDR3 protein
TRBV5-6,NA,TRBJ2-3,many,TGTGCCAGCAGCTTGGGAGGGTATGGTACGCAGTATTTT,CASSLGGYGTQYF
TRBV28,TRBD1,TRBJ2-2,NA,TGTGCCAGCAGGACCAGGGGGCATAACACCGGGGAGCTGTTTTTT,CASRTRGHNTGELFF
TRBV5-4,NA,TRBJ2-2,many,TGTGCCAGCAGCGGCTGGGAGAACACCGGGGAGCTGTTTTTT,CASSGWENTGELFF
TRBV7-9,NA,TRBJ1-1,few,TGTGCCAGCAGTCCACGCGGACGGGACACTGAAGCTTTCTTT,CASSPRGRDTEAFF
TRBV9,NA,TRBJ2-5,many,TGTGCCAGCAGCGTAGATGCAGGGGCCTACCTGTACCAAGAGACCCAGTACTTC,CASSVDAGAYLYQETQYF
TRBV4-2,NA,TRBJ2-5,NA,TGTGCCAGCAGCCAAGAGGAGGCGGGCCTCTTGAGGGAGACCCAGTACTTC,CASSQEEAGLLRETQYF
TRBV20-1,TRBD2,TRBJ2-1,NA,TGCAGTGCTAGAGTTCCGGGGGGTACCAAGCAGTTCTTC,CSARVPGGTKQFF
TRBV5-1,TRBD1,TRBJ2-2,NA,TGCGCCCGACAGGGGCCCGGGGAGCTGTTTTTT,CARQGPGELFF
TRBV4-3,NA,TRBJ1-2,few,TGCGCCAGCAGCCAAGAGCCGGGGCAGGGGAACTATGGCTACACCTTC,CASSQEPGQGNYGYTF
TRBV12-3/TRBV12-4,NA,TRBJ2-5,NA,TGTGCCAGCAGGTCGAGGAGGGTGGGTAACGAGACCCAGTACTTC,CASRSRRVGNETQYF
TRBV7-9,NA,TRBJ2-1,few,TGTGCCAGCAGCTCTCTACCCGACAATGAGCAGTTCTTC,CASSSLPDNEQFF
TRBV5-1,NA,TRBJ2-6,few,TGCGCCAGCAGCGACCCAGGACGGACCTCTGGGGCCAACGTCCTGACTTTC,CASSDPGRTSGANVLTF
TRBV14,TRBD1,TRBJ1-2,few,TGTGCCAGCAGGGCTGGACAGGGACGAGGCTACACCTTC,CASRAGQGRGYTF
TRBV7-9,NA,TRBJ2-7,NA,TGTGCCAGCAGCCGACGTAGCTCCTACGAGCAGTACTTC,CASSRRSSYEQYF
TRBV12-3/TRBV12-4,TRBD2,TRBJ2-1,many,TGTGCCAGCAGCCCCACCGGGGGGTCCTACAATGAGCAGTTCTTC,CASSPTGGSYNEQFF
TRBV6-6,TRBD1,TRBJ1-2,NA,TGTGCCAGCAGACTCGGACAGGATGGCTACACCTTC,CASRLGQDGYTF